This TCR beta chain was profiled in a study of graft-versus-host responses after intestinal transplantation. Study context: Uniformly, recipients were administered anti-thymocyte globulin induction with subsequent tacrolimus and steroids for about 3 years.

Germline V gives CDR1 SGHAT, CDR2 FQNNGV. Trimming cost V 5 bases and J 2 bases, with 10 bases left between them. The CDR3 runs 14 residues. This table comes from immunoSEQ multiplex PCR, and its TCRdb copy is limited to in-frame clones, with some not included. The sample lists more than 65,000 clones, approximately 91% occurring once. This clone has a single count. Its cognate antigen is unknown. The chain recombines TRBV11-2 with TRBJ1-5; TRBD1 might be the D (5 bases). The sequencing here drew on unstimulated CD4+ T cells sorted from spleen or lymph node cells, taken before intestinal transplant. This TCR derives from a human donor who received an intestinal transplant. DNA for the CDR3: TGTGCCAGCAGCGCCCAGGGTGGCAATCAGCCCCAGCATTTT. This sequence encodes CASSAQGGNQPQHF. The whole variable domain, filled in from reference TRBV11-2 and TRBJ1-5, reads EAGVAQSPRYKIIEKRQSVAFWCNPISGHATLYWYQQILGQGPKLLIQFQNNGVVDDSQLPKDRFSAERLKGVDSTLKIQPAKLEDSAVYLCASSAQGGNQPQHFGDGTRLSIL.